This T cell receptor beta chain came from a study of cytotoxic CD8 clonotypes in ibrutinib-treated CLL. The overall study: Researchers reported approximately twelve relapsed/refractory and about 15 treatment-naive patients, around 17 of them IGHV unmutated.

The ends were cut back, 0 bases at V and 8 bases at J, with 13 bases in the middle. The CDR3 is 14 residues long. CDR1 is MNHNS, CDR2 SASEGT, per germline. The study's findings and limits: Pretreatment clonality was elevated relative to age-matched healthy donors and paralleled circulating CD8+ T-cell counts. Collection times varied between progressing and sustained-remission patients. Contraction or stability on treatment characterized the public clonotypes, which were uncommon.

The data were produced by immunoSEQ multiplex PCR, yet TCRdb's version contains in-frame clones alone and is incomplete. Of 160,000 or so clones listed, about 88% are singletons. Note on this clone: Its antigen is undetermined.

This sequence joins TRBV6-1 and TRBJ1-2; D remains ambiguous. Specimen: PBMCs, collected at disease progression, from a patient treated with ibrutinib. The receptor was isolated from a human donor with chronic lymphocytic leukemia. CDR3 amino acids: CASSEARENPGYTF. CDR3 nucleotides: TGTGCCAGCAGTGAAGCCCGGGAGAACCCGGGCTACACCTTC.